This T cell receptor (beta chain) derives from a study of beta chain features in type 1 diabetes. For this clone: Its target is unknown.

Study-level findings and limits: Patients showed naive, central memory and Treg TCRB repertoires that appeared more similar than those of healthy donors. All four CD4+ subsets from Type 1 diabetes patients carried moderately but significantly shorter TCRB CDR3s.

Donors contributed one heparinised blood draw apiece, averaging around 100 mL. Each of the CD4+ naive, central memory, regulatory and stem cell-like memory populations was sorted via CD45RO/CCR7/CD25/CD127/CD95/CD27. Isolated RNA was reverse transcribed in full, so expressed TCRB transcripts were sequenced. This table comes from immunoSEQ multiplex PCR, and its TCRdb copy is limited to in-frame clones, with some not included. The sample comprises approximately 170,000 clones, roughly 65% of which are singletons, and 0.08% to 0.095% rests with the top ten. CDR3 length: 16 residues. V lost 3 bases and J 3 bases, leaving 14 bases between the germline ends.

Sequenced sample: naive CD4+ T cells from blood. The V call is TRBV23-1, the J call TRBJ2-2; a possible D gene is TRBD1 (5 bases). TRBV23-1 is designated an ORF whose function remains uncertain. This receptor was identified in a man between 25 and 39 years old with type 1 diabetes. The CDR3 region has the DNA TGCGCCAGCAGTCACCCAGGGCTCCGGGACACCGGGGAGCTGTTTTTT. Translating gives CASSHPGLRDTGELFF.